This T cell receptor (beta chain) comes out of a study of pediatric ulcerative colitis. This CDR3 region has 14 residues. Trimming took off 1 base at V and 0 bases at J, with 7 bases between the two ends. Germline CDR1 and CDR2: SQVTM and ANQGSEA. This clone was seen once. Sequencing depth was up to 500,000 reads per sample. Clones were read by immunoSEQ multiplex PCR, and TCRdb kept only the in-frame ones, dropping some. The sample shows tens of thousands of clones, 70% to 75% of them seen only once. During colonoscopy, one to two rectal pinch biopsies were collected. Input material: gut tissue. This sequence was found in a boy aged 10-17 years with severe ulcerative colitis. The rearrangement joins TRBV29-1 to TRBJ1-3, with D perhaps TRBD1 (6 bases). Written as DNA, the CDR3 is TGCAGCGTTGAAGCGGACAGCTCTGGAAACACCATATATTTT. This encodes CSVEADSSGNTIYF. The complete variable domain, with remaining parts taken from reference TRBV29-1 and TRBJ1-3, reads SAVISQKPSRDICQRGTSLTIQCQVDSQVTMMFWYRQQPGQSLTLIATANQGSEATYESGFVIDKFPISRPNLTFSTLTVSNMSPEDSSIYLCSVEADSSGNTIYFGEGSWLTVV.